This T cell receptor (beta chain) was identified in a study of T-cell memory formation after mild COVID-19. The V gene's germline CDR1 is SQVTM and CDR2 ANQGSEA. The V gene end was trimmed by 4 bases and the J gene end by 2 bases; junction bases not matched to a gene: 13. This CDR3 is 17 amino acids long. General study findings and limits: Those CD4+ clones that contracted were mainly in CM and EM (CD8+ ones in EMRA).

TCRdb recomputed calls from the 5' RACE reads with MiXCR, one row per CDR3 protein. The sample has roughly 150,000 distinct CDR3 sequences, roughly 15% seen once; the top ten hold less than 15%. There are a few counts of this clonotype. What it binds is not known. The sequencing input was PBMCs or a T cell subset sorted from them (not recorded which). The sequence was obtained from an adult woman who had mild COVID-19 (a few samples of this study predate the infection). Cell type and time point are not known. The rearrangement links TRBV29-1 to TRBJ2-5, with 10 bases fitting TRBD1. CDR3 sequence: CSVVFGTGVPLQETQYF. CDR3 nucleotides: TGCAGCGTTGTGTTCGGGACAGGGGTCCCCTTACAAGAGACCCAGTACTTC. The variable domain in full, completed from reference TRBV29-1 and TRBJ2-5, reads SAVISQKPSRDICQRGTSLTIQCQVDSQVTMMFWYRQQPGQSLTLIATANQGSEATYESGFVIDKFPISRPNLTFSTLTVSNMSPEDSSIYLCSVVFGTGVPLQETQYFGPGTRLLVL.